The sequence of this TCR beta chain was determined in a study of blood T cells in healthy people across ages (dated by TCRdb to the mid-2010s). Background on the whole study: In model experiments, template switching captured roughly one uniquely barcoded TCR beta cDNA molecule for every two T cells. The study measured age-related changes in TCR beta repertoire diversity using deep sequencing normalized with unique cDNA molecular identifiers. Four age groups were formed from the donors: young (average approximately 15 years), middle-aged (roughly 38), aged (about 62) and long-lived (around 82). For two donors (one aged 18 to 30 and one aged 80 or older), the study analyzed two additional independent replicas of 1 million unique cDNA reads from the same blood draw.

Of note for this clonotype: No cognate antigen has been identified for it. This CDR3 fails to terminate in the conserved phenylalanine or tryptophan, so it likely reflects a read error.

Study-wide conclusions, independent of this receptor: Total diversity estimates from one million sequenced T cells were considered lower bounds and underestimates. Because the CMV infection status of the donors was unknown, age-related changes in expanded clonotypes may potentially have been confounded. Since profiling was done on bulk unsorted PBMCs, naive and antigen-experienced compartments could not be conclusively compared. There was a strong correlation between observed TCR beta diversity and the percentage of naive T cells measured by flow cytometry. Compared with the aged group, the long-lived group had more naive CD4+ T cells, fewer expanded clones and increased TCR diversity, suggesting age selection. As age increased, observed TCR beta diversity per million T cells dropped in a roughly linear way, and a significant reduction was already evident by age around 41.

Systemically healthy Caucasian individuals from Russia, some 38 in total and aged roughly 6 to 100 years, were included as donors. Each donor gave ten milliliters of peripheral blood, drawn into EDTA-treated Vacutainer tubes. PBMCs were isolated by Ficoll-Paque density-gradient centrifugation, with at least 6 million obtained per sample. Trizol reagent was used to extract total RNA from PBMCs, with at least 6 micrograms per sample. For every donor, flow cytometry on a PBMC aliquot measured the percentage of naive CD45RAhigh/CD27high T cells. The receptor library was made with 5' RACE. The run used an Illumina HiSeq 2500. A second PCR of 7 to 11 cycles was run with a J-beta primer mix and a sample-barcoded 5' primer. Each TCR beta cDNA molecule received a unique molecular identifier from a template-switch 5' adaptor carrying 12 random nucleotides. At least 2.5 million CDR3-containing paired-end reads were obtained from each sample. All of the RNA was converted into first-strand cDNA using the Mint cDNA synthesis kit, with a TRBC-specific oligonucleotide serving as the primer. After uracil-DNA glycosylase treatment, a first 18-cycle PCR used universal primers M1SS and BC2_uni_R on all cDNA. Processing in the source paper ran as follows. For normalization, 1 million high-quality reads were randomly selected from each sample, with every read carrying a distinct molecular identifier. Reads sharing molecular identifiers were discarded rather than binned into consensus sequences. MiTCR, with a Q25 quality threshold and the strictest error-elimination algorithm, was used for CDR3 identification, clonotype clustering and error correction. A nonparametric unseen species model with Euler transformation was used to estimate lower-bound total TCR beta diversity. The public sequencing data were trimmed at Q25 with fastp and processed into clonotypes with MiXCR by TCRdb, which kept only in-frame beta chains. Rows are unified per CDR3 protein, each entry keeping the most common DNA and genes. In this record, the V and J calls reflect TCRdb's handling and not the investigators' own analysis. The sample yields some 1,000,000 distinct CDR3 sequences; under 30% were counted once. The top ten constitute around 0.7% of the sample.

The CDR3 contains 13 residues when both ends are counted. This entry keeps only the CDR3 DNA: 39 bases, framed from base 1. In the germline V gene (reference sequence), CDR1 corresponds to SEHNR and CDR2 to FQNEAQ. These data were also filed under a second study, of T cells of mothers and their children. As that second study puts it: Nine systemically healthy Caucasian individuals served as donors, namely three mothers together with their six children. cDNA synthesis used all of the extracted RNA, with 1.5 ug of RNA in each 15 ul reaction. In the second PCR, the M1S primer added sample barcodes and 2-4 random nucleotides. Over 8.5 million TCR beta CDR3 reads were obtained for each mother, and 2.5 million to 3 million reads were obtained for each child. TCR recombination output is similarly shaped by thymic selection in related and unrelated pairs, with a minor effect exerted by inherited differences. Normalized repertoire overlap was always found to be slightly, but never significantly, higher in related mother-child pairs than in unrelated mother-child pairs. No persistent microchimeric T cell clones were detected, at a sensitivity of 90 to 100 clones per million clonotypes. Deep NGS was used in the study to compare the TCR beta repertoires of mothers and children and to look for features that separate related mother-child pairs from unrelated individuals. On average, the children were approximately 11 +/- 4 years old, while the mothers were about 37 +/- 4 years old. After adapter ligation with NEBNext reagents, the libraries were sequenced on Illumina HiSeq 2000 with 100+100 nt paired-end reads. To prevent cross-contamination, the mother and child libraries were prepared a month apart and were sequenced in separate runs. Each donor had between roughly 500,000 and 2,100,000 distinct TCR beta clonotypes identified. Naive TCR beta clonotypes were estimated from low-frequency clonotypes matched to each donor's FACS-determined naive share, without sorting.

Sequencing was performed on blood. Recombination linked TRBV7-9 to TRBJ2-7, and perhaps TRBD2 as D gene, on 5 matching bases. The sequence derives from a girl aged 2-10 years in good health. The nucleotide sequence reads TGTGTCAGCAGCAGGACGGACTTCTACGAGCAGTACTCC. It translates to CVSSRTDFYEQYS.